The rows below give T cell receptor beta chains drawn from one sample of a study of cytomegalovirus exposure and HLA in healthy donors. Assay used: immunoSEQ multiplex PCR; TCRdb lists only in-frame clones, some missing. The table has 270,000 or so clones, roughly 89% seen once. The sequencing input was PBMCs. The receptors originated from a man in his forties in good health and CMV-seropositive. The CDR3 runs from the conserved cysteine through the conserved F or W. A D gene is named only where the DNA matches it firmly. Expanded clones are given a class, and other clones once, few, many or no size at all.

V: TRBV28; J: TRBJ2-7; size: .; D: .; DNA: TGTGCCAGCAGTCTCCGAACCTATGAGCAGTACTTC; CDR3: CASSLRTYEQYF
V: TRBV5-1; J: TRBJ1-4; size: .; D: .; DNA: TGCGCCAGCAGCTTGGGGGGGCGCTTATCTAATGAAAAACTGTTTTTT; CDR3: CASSLGGRLSNEKLFF
V: TRBV9; J: TRBJ2-2; size: once; D: TRBD1; DNA: TGTGCCAGCAGCGGAACGTCCGGGACAGTAGACACCGGGGAGCTGTTTTTT; CDR3: CASSGTSGTVDTGELFF
V: TRBV4-1; J: TRBJ2-5; size: .; D: TRBD1; DNA: TGCGCCAGCAGCCTCTCTCCGACAGGGTGGGGAGAGACCCAGTACTTC; CDR3: CASSLSPTGWGETQYF
V: TRBV7-9; J: TRBJ2-3; size: .; D: TRBD2; DNA: TGTTCCAGCAGCTTAATAGCGGGAGGGCCGAATACGCAGTATTTT; CDR3: CSSSLIAGGPNTQYF
V: TRBV28; J: TRBJ2-3; size: .; D: .; DNA: TGTGCCAGCAGTTTGACCCTCATAGCGGATACGCAGTATTTT; CDR3: CASSLTLIADTQYF
V: TRBV27; J: TRBJ2-7; size: .; D: .; DNA: TGTGCCAGCAGTTTAGTCTGGCGGCCCACCTACGAGCAGTACTTC; CDR3: CASSLVWRPTYEQYF
V: TRBV4-3; J: TRBJ2-7; size: .; D: TRBD1; DNA: TGCGCCAGCAGCCAAGATCCCCCGGCCCTGACAGGGCGGCTCGAGCAGTACTTC; CDR3: CASSQDPPALTGRLEQYF
V: TRBV7-2; J: TRBJ1-1; size: .; D: .; DNA: TGTGCCAGCAGCTTAGTGCGGGGCACTGAAGCTTTCTTT; CDR3: CASSLVRGTEAFF
V: TRBV6-6; J: TRBJ2-7; size: .; D: .; DNA: TGTGCCAGCAGTGCATTAGGGGTTAATGAGCAGTACTTC; CDR3: CASSALGVNEQYF
V: TRBV28; J: TRBJ2-7; size: .; D: .; DNA: TGTGCCAGCACCTGGGGCGGCAACTCCTACGAGCAGTACTTC; CDR3: CASTWGGNSYEQYF
V: TRBV6-5; J: TRBJ2-3; size: .; D: TRBD2; DNA: TGTGCCAGCAGTTACTCGGCGGGAGGGCAAGATACGCAGTATTTT; CDR3: CASSYSAGGQDTQYF
V: TRBV27; J: TRBJ2-7; size: .; D: TRBD1; DNA: TGTGCCAGCAGCCCGGGACAGGGTCCCTACGAGCAGTACTTC; CDR3: CASSPGQGPYEQYF
V: TRBV27; J: TRBJ2-7; size: .; D: .; DNA: TGTGCCAGCACTTCCCTGGGGGGGCCCTACGAGCAGTACTTC; CDR3: CASTSLGGPYEQYF
V: TRBV11-2; J: TRBJ2-7; size: .; D: TRBD1; DNA: TGTGCCAGCAGCCCCCGTCTGGGGACAGGGGACAACGAGCAGTACTTC; CDR3: CASSPRLGTGDNEQYF
V: TRBV5-4; J: TRBJ2-7; size: few; D: TRBD2; DNA: TGTGCCAGCAGCACGAGGACTAGCGGGACCCACGAGCAGTACTTC; CDR3: CASSTRTSGTHEQYF
V: TRBV11-2; J: TRBJ2-1; size: once; D: TRBD2; DNA: TGTGCCAGCAGCTTAAGGTCGCGGGAGGGCCGGAATGAGCAGTTCTTC; CDR3: CASSLRSREGRNEQFF
V: TRBV7-8; J: TRBJ2-7; size: .; D: TRBD2; DNA: TGTGCCAGCAGCTTAGCGCGAGGGAGCGGGAGTCTAGACGTTTACGAGCAGTACTTC; CDR3: CASSLARGSGSLDVYEQYF
V: TRBV4-1; J: TRBJ2-7; size: few; D: TRBD1; DNA: TGCGCCAGCAGCCCGACAGGGACCTACGAGCAGTACTTC; CDR3: CASSPTGTYEQYF
V: TRBV10-3; J: TRBJ1-5; size: .; D: TRBD1; DNA: TGTGCCATCGGACAGGGTCGAGATCAGCCCCAGCATTTT; CDR3: CAIGQGRDQPQHF
V: TRBV6-6; J: TRBJ2-2; size: .; D: .; DNA: TGTGCCAACGGGGGTACAAAGGGGGAGCTGTTTTTT; CDR3: CANGGTKGELFF
V: TRBV5-6; J: TRBJ1-5; size: .; D: TRBD1; DNA: TGTGCCAGCAGCTTGAAGACAGGGGCATATAGCAATCAGCCCCAGCATTTT; CDR3: CASSLKTGAYSNQPQHF
V: TRBV9; J: TRBJ2-1; size: .; D: TRBD2; DNA: TGTGCCAGCAGCGTTAGCGGGGGGATTGGTAATGAGCAGTTCTTC; CDR3: CASSVSGGIGNEQFF
V: TRBV29-1; J: TRBJ2-3; size: .; D: .; DNA: TGCAGCGTTGAGGGGGCAGGGGTCGGAACAGATACGCAGTATTTT; CDR3: CSVEGAGVGTDTQYF
V: TRBV10-3; J: TRBJ2-1; size: .; D: TRBD1; DNA: TGTGCCATCAGTGAGGGTACAGGGGCCTACAATGAGCAGTTCTTC; CDR3: CAISEGTGAYNEQFF
V: TRBV15; J: TRBJ2-1; size: .; D: TRBD2; DNA: TGTGCCACCAGCAGACTACCGGGACTAGCGGGCCGTGAGCAGTTCTTC; CDR3: CATSRLPGLAGREQFF
V: TRBV5-6; J: TRBJ1-2; size: .; D: TRBD1; DNA: TGTGCCAGCAGCTCCTCCGTCGACAGGGGGGCGGCGGGCTACACCTTC; CDR3: CASSSSVDRGAAGYTF
V: TRBV27; J: TRBJ2-1; size: .; D: TRBD2; DNA: TGTGCCAGCATTGGGGCGGTCCGGCGGGAGGTACCTTTCTCCTACAATGAGCAGTTCTTC; CDR3: CASIGAVRREVPFSYNEQFF
V: TRBV4-2; J: TRBJ1-4; size: .; D: .; DNA: TGTGCCAGCAGCCAAATTCTGGCGGGGGCCCGCACTAATGAAAAACTGTTTTTT; CDR3: CASSQILAGARTNEKLFF
V: TRBV5-4; J: TRBJ2-7; size: .; D: TRBD2; DNA: TGTGCCAGCAGCTTGGGAGCGGGAGCTATGTACGAGCAGTACTTC; CDR3: CASSLGAGAMYEQYF
V: TRBV5-1; J: TRBJ2-2; size: .; D: .; DNA: TGCGCCAGCAGCCCGCCCAAAGGCAGGACCGGGGAGCTGTTTTTT; CDR3: CASSPPKGRTGELFF
V: TRBV7-9; J: TRBJ1-1; size: .; D: .; DNA: TGTGCCAGCAGCTCCCCAGGGGCCGCTGAAGCTTTCTTT; CDR3: CASSSPGAAEAFF
V: TRBV2; J: TRBJ2-3; size: .; D: .; DNA: TGTGCCAGCAGTGAAGGGATGGGGCCGCTGAATACGCAGTATTTT; CDR3: CASSEGMGPLNTQYF
V: TRBV7-9; J: TRBJ2-3; size: .; D: .; DNA: TGTGCCAGCAGCTTAGGACTAGGCGGGGCAGATACGCAGTATTTT; CDR3: CASSLGLGGADTQYF
V: TRBV28; J: TRBJ2-3; size: .; D: TRBD1; DNA: TGTGCCAGCAGTTGGGAAATTACCGGGACAGGAAACACAGATACGCAGTATTTT; CDR3: CASSWEITGTGNTDTQYF
V: TRBV6-1; J: TRBJ1-2; size: .; D: .; DNA: TGTGCCAGCAGTGATACCGGGACTAGACACTATGGCTACACCTTC; CDR3: CASSDTGTRHYGYTF
V: TRBV7-9; J: TRBJ2-2; size: .; D: TRBD2; DNA: TGTGCCAGCAGTTTACGGACTAGCGGGAGGGGCACCGGGGAGCTGTTTTTT; CDR3: CASSLRTSGRGTGELFF
V: TRBV18; J: TRBJ1-5; size: .; D: .; DNA: TGTGCCAGCGCGAACAGGGTGGGCAATCAGCCCCAGCATTTT; CDR3: CASANRVGNQPQHF
V: TRBV28; J: TRBJ2-1; size: .; D: TRBD1; DNA: TGTGCCAGCAGTTTTGCAGGGGGCTCCTACAATGAGCAGTTCTTC; CDR3: CASSFAGGSYNEQFF
V: TRBV29-1; J: TRBJ2-1; size: .; D: TRBD2; DNA: TGCAGCGTTGCTAGCGGGAACTACAATGAGCAGTTCTTC; CDR3: CSVASGNYNEQFF
V: TRBV28; J: TRBJ2-4; size: once; D: TRBD1; DNA: TGTGCCAGCAGTTCCGGCATGGGGACAGCCGACAAAAACATTCAGTACTTC; CDR3: CASSSGMGTADKNIQYF